This entry lists 9 T cell receptor beta chains sequenced from one sample in a study of shared clonotypes between healthy human individuals. TCRdb keeps only in-frame clones here, not all; method: immunoSEQ multiplex PCR. The sample has 1,100,000 or so clones, more than 75% seen once; the top ten hold about 0.52%. What was sequenced was memory CD4+ T cells from PBMCs. Indicated subset: CD45RA-negative fraction. These receptors were collected from a man aged 18-30 years in good health. Some clones in this sample may be carry-over from other donors' samples.

The gene calls are TRBV9 and TRBJ1-2; 7 nucleotides align to TRBD1. V shed 4 bases, J shed 8 bases, and the junction held 5 bases outside the gene matches. The CDR3 sequence is 12 residues long. Germline values: CDR1 SGDLS, CDR2 YYNGEE. Here the CDR3 DNA reads TGTGCCAGCAGCTTACAGGGGAAGGGCTACACCTTC. Protein sequence: CASSLQGKGYTF. The whole variable domain, filled in from reference TRBV9 and TRBJ1-2, reads DSGVTQTPKHLITATGQRVTLRCSPRSGDLSVYWYQQSLDQGLQFLIQYYNGEERAKGNILERFSAQQFPDLHSELNLSSLELGDSALYFCASSLQGKGYTFGSGTRLTVV.

The DNA for the CDR3 is TGTGCCAGCAGCTTGGATTTTACTAGCGGGAGTCCTAGGGAGCAGTACTTC. This sequence encodes CASSLDFTSGSPREQYF. The chain employs TRBV5-6 and TRBJ2-7; 11 nucleotides line up with TRBD2. The CDR3 length is 17 residues. Germline CDR1 reads SGHDT; CDR2 reads YYEEEE. The trim removed 0 bases at V and 7 bases at J, leaving 12 bases unmatched.

The chain carries TRBV28 and TRBJ1-2; TRBD1 might be the D (5 bases). Per germline, CDR1 MDHEN and CDR2 SYDVKM. The V end was cut by 8 bases, the J end by 2 bases, with 12 bases between. This CDR3 has 13 amino acids. The CDR3 DNA reads as TGTGCCAGCTTTTCGGGGGAAAACTATGGCTACACCTTC. Encoded protein: CASFSGENYGYTF.

The V and J genes are TRBV7-3 and TRBJ2-3; 9 bases line up with TRBD2. The germline CDR1 and CDR2 sequences are SGHTA and FQGTGA. The CDR3 consists of 15 residues. V gave up 3 bases and J gave up 6 bases; unmatched junction bases: 7. The chain's CDR3 is CASSFGGRAFDTQYF. The CDR3 DNA is TGTGCCAGCAGCTTCGGCGGGAGGGCCTTCGATACGCAGTATTTT. Together with reference TRBV7-3 and TRBJ2-3, the CDR3 gives the full variable domain: GAGVSQTPSNKVTEKGKYVELRCDPISGHTALYWYRQSLGQGPEFLIYFQGTGAADDSGLPNDRFFAVRPEGSVSTLKIQRTERGDSAVYLCASSFGGRAFDTQYFGPGTRLTVL.

The chain employs TRBV11-3 and TRBJ2-2; D call uncertain. The CDR3 is 12 amino acids. V shed 5 bases and J shed 6 bases, with 7 bases lying between them. CDR1 is SGHNT and CDR2 is YENEEA in the germline V gene. CDR3 loop: CASSPLSGELFF. The DNA of the CDR3 is TGTGCCAGCAGCCCTTTGTCCGGGGAGCTGTTTTTT.

The chain couples TRBV5-1 to TRBJ2-3, with a possible D match to TRBD1 (6 bases). The CDR3 is 15 amino acids. Per the germline V gene, CDR1 is SGHRS and CDR2 is YFSETQ. Trimming took 6 bases from V and 6 from J, leaving 20 bases between them. CDR3 coding DNA: TGCGCCAGCAAGAGGCGGACAGCGATTTCGGATACGCAGTATTTT. The encoded protein is CASKRRTAISDTQYF. Combining the CDR3 with reference TRBV5-1 and TRBJ2-3 gives the whole variable domain KAGVTQTPRYLIKTRGQQVTLSCSPISGHRSVSWYQQTPGQGLQFLFEYFSETQRNKGNFPGRFSGRQFSNSRSEMNVSTLELGDSALYLCASKRRTAISDTQYFGPGTRLTVL.

This chain connects TRBV7-9 to TRBJ2-1, with D perhaps TRBD2 (5 bases). Germline V gene lookup returns CDR1 SEHNR and CDR2 FQNEAQ (reference sequence). The germline V and J ends were trimmed by 10 bases and 4 bases, with 23 bases remaining between them. The CDR3 consists of 16 residues. CDR3 coding DNA: TGTGCCACAAAAGCCTGGGGAGCGCGGGCTTACAATGAGCAGTTCTTC. It yields the protein CATKAWGARAYNEQFF. Full variable domain (missing parts from reference TRBV7-9 and TRBJ2-1): DTGVSQNPRHKITKRGQNVTFRCDPISEHNRLYWYRQTLGQGPEFLTYFQNEAQLEKSRLLSDRFSAERPKGSFSTLEIQRTEQGDSAMYLCATKAWGARAYNEQFFGPGTRLTVL.

The CDR3 loop reads CAISEYGTNEKLFF. The CDR3, as DNA: TGTGCCATCAGTGAGTACGGGACTAATGAAAAACTGTTTTTT. This chain connects TRBV10-3 to TRBJ1-4; no clear D gene. In germline, CDR1 is ENHRY, CDR2 SYGVKD. V was clipped by 1 base and J by 2 bases, with 5 bases between them. The CDR3 is 14 residues long.

The J gene is TRBJ2-2, the V gene TRBV4-1, with a possible D match to TRBD2 (6 bases). The V gene lost 4 bases and the J gene lost 0 bases, with 12 bases spanning the gap. Germline lookup yields CDR1 MGHRA and CDR2 YSYEKL. The CDR3 consists of 16 residues. Here the CDR3 reads CASSREGGANTGELFF. CDR3 DNA sequence: TGCGCCAGCAGCCGCGAGGGAGGCGCGAACACCGGGGAGCTGTTTTTT.